Following are 7 T cell receptor beta chains from one sample sequenced in a study of blood T cell repertoires in COVID-19. Measured with immunoSEQ multiplex PCR; TCRdb has only the in-frame clones, and not every one. This sample has about 260,000 clones, with about 80% found just once. The sample was peripheral blood. These receptors all stem from an elderly woman with acute or convalescent COVID-19.

The V and J genes are TRBV7-2 and TRBJ2-1; 7 bases fit TRBD2. The CDR3 loop spans 16 amino acids. The J segment lost 0 bases and the V segment lost 5 bases, leaving 7 bases of the junction unmatched. The V gene's germline CDR1 is SGHTA and CDR2 FQGNSA. The CDR3, as DNA: TGTGCCAGCAGCAAAACTAGCGCTAGCTCCTACAATGAGCAGTTCTTC. Translating it yields CASSKTSASSYNEQFF.

CDR3 sequence reads: CASSQTPRTGGYTF. CDR3 coding DNA: TGTGCCAGCAGCCAAACCCCTCGGACAGGTGGCTACACCTTC. The chain employs TRBV3-1 (or the pseudogene TRBV3-2) and TRBJ1-2; 7 nucleotides line up with TRBD1. The CDR3 contains 14 residues. Trimming at V came to 2 bases and at J to 7 bases, leaving 7 bases not matched to a gene. Looked up from germline, CDR1 is LGHDT and CDR2 is YNNKEL (reference sequence).

The rearrangement joins TRBV30 to TRBJ2-1; 12 bases are a match to TRBD2. Per the germline V gene, CDR1 is GTSNPN and CDR2 is SVGIG (reference sequence). Germline trimming cut 3 bases from V and 6 bases from J; bases unmatched to any gene: 9. The CDR3 is 16 residues long. The CDR3 sequence: CAWRRTSGNNGNEQFF. CDR3 nucleotides: TGTGCCTGGAGACGGACTAGCGGGAATAATGGCAATGAGCAGTTCTTC.

V and J are TRBV28 and TRBJ1-2; tentative D call: TRBD1 (5 bases). Trimming pared 4 bases from V and 1 base from J, leaving 13 bases between. This CDR3 has 15 residues. Germline V lookup: CDR1 MDHEN, CDR2 SYDVKM. Here the CDR3 DNA reads TGTGCCAGCAGTTATCAGGGACTGGGTAACTATGGCTACACCTTC. Its protein product is CASSYQGLGNYGYTF.

The chain combines TRBV11-2 with TRBJ2-5; 8 bases match TRBD1. V lost 6 bases and J lost 4; bases outside the gene matches: 7. Germline V gene data show CDR1 as SGHAT and CDR2 as FQNNGV. The CDR3 has 14 amino acids. DNA for the CDR3: TGTGCCAGCAGTATTGGACAGGGAGGAGAGACCCAGTACTTC. It translates to CASSIGQGGETQYF.

This chain links TRBV6-2 or TRBV6-3 with TRBJ1-6; D not certain. The V gene lost 5 bases and the J gene lost 11 bases, with 10 bases spanning the gap. Looked up from germline, CDR1 is MNHEY and CDR2 is SVGEGT. There are 12 residues in the CDR3. This CDR3 is CASSRIRTPLHF. The CDR3 region has the DNA TGTGCCAGCAGTCGTATCAGGACACCCCTCCACTTT.

V usage is TRBV4-1 and J usage is TRBJ2-5, with 14 bases that match TRBD2. CDR3 size: 17 residues. Germline V lookup: CDR1 MGHRA, CDR2 YSYEKL. V was pared by 1 base and J by 5 bases, with 6 bases of the junction left unmatched. The CDR3 region is CASSQARLAGGLETQYF. CDR3 nucleotide sequence: TGCGCCAGCAGCCAAGCCAGACTAGCGGGGGGGCTGGAGACCCAGTACTTC.